The rows below give T cell receptor beta chains drawn from one sample of a study of blood T cell repertoires in COVID-19. Some clones are missing from TCRdb's copy, which holds only in-frame ones; the method was immunoSEQ multiplex PCR. The data contain under 100,000 clones, approximately 82% of them singletons. The sample was peripheral blood. The receptors were gathered from a man between 60 and 70 years old with acute or convalescent COVID-19. Each CDR3 is given with its conserved first and last residue. D genes are given only for firm matches. Size tells how often a clone was seen (once, few, many) or the class of an expanded clone, and some rows leave it out.

J | D | V | size | CDR3 | DNA
TRBJ2-2 | - | TRBV7-3 | - | CASSLTSGATGELFF | TGTGCCAGCAGCTTAACTAGCGGAGCTACCGGGGAGCTGTTTTTT
TRBJ1-5 | TRBD1 | TRBV28 | - | CASAPGTEGHQPQHF | TGTGCCAGCGCGCCCGGGACAGAGGGTCATCAGCCCCAGCATTTT
TRBJ2-7 | TRBD1 | TRBV4-3 | - | CASSQERAGTGPYEQYF | TGCGCCAGCAGCCAAGAAAGGGCCGGGACAGGGCCCTACGAGCAGTACTTC
TRBJ1-3 | - | TRBV28 | once | CASSPELYSGNTIYF | TGTGCCAGCAGTCCGGAGCTTTACTCTGGAAACACCATATATTTT
TRBJ2-7 | - | TRBV7-2 | - | CASSLGGQYKQYF | TGTGCCAGCAGCTTAGGCGGACAGTATAAGCAGTACTTC
TRBJ1-2 | - | TRBV20-1 | - | CSAAVGVGYTF | TGCAGTGCCGCCGTAGGGGTAGGCTACACCTTC
TRBJ2-7 | - | TRBV5-1 | - | CASSSDRGTGRSYEQYF | TGCGCCAGCAGCTCCGATCGGGGTACAGGGCGAAGCTACGAGCAGTACTTC
TRBJ1-1 | - | TRBV3-1/TRBV3-2 | - | CASSLQLNTEAFF | TGTGCCAGCAGCCTACAGTTGAACACTGAAGCTTTCTTT
TRBJ2-1 | TRBD1 | TRBV24-1 | - | CATERQGPEQFF | TGTGCCACCGAGAGACAGGGACCTGAGCAGTTCTTC
TRBJ2-1 | - | TRBV6-1 | once | CASREDYGGNEQFF | TGTGCCAGCCGTGAGGATTATGGGGGGAATGAGCAGTTCTTC
TRBJ2-7 | - | TRBV11-2 | - | CASSLGYINQNYEQYF | TGTGCCAGCAGTCTGGGCTACATTAATCAGAACTACGAGCAGTACTTC
TRBJ2-5 | - | TRBV10-3 | - | CAISESRQRETQYF | TGTGCCATCAGTGAGTCGCGGCAACGAGAGACCCAGTACTTC
TRBJ2-7 | TRBD1 | TRBV18 | - | CASSPGQGATGEQYF | TGTGCCAGCTCACCCGGACAGGGGGCAACTGGGGAGCAGTACTTC
TRBJ1-1 | - | TRBV24-1 | - | CASKQGSGTEAFF | TGTGCCAGTAAACAGGGTTCTGGCACTGAAGCTTTCTTT
TRBJ1-5 | - | TRBV7-2 | - | CASSLFSTSTGISQPQHF | TGTGCCAGCAGCTTATTCAGTACCTCTACAGGGATCAGCCAGCCCCAGCATTTT
TRBJ1-2 | - | TRBV30 | - | CAWSDTGANYGYTF | TGTGCCTGGAGTGACACAGGAGCTAACTATGGCTACACCTTC
TRBJ2-5 | TRBD2 | TRBV9 | - | CASSEGLADLGTQYF | TGTGCCAGCAGCGAGGGACTAGCGGACCTAGGGACCCAGTACTTC
TRBJ2-7 | - | TRBV7-3 | few | CASSSTHSAGEQYF | TGTGCCAGCAGCTCAACCCACAGCGCGGGGGAGCAGTACTTC
TRBJ1-5 | - | TRBV7-8 | once | CASSLGNAQGYNQPQHF | TGTGCCAGCAGCTTAGGGAACGCCCAGGGATACAATCAGCCCCAGCATTTT
TRBJ1-6 | - | TRBV10-3 | once | CAISEQGGNSPLHF | TGTGCCATCAGTGAACAGGGAGGGAATTCACCCCTCCACTTT
TRBJ1-2 | TRBD1 | TRBV5-5 | few | CASSAQAGGNYGYTF | TGTGCCAGCAGCGCACAGGCAGGGGGTAACTATGGCTACACCTTC
TRBJ1-2 | - | TRBV3-1/TRBV3-2 | - | CASSQEVNPTYGYTF | TGTGCCAGCAGCCAAGAAGTGAACCCTACCTACGGCTACACCTTC
TRBJ1-3 | - | TRBV6-2/TRBV6-3 | - | CASSPIRGRGNTIYF | TGTGCCAGCAGTCCCATCCGGGGTCGCGGAAACACCATATATTTT
TRBJ2-7 | - | TRBV7-9 | - | CAIGGGVEQYF | TGTGCCATAGGTGGCGGGGTCGAGCAGTACTTC
TRBJ2-7 | - | TRBV7-8 | - | CASSLGGGTYEQYF | TGTGCCAGCAGCTTAGGCGGCGGGACCTACGAGCAGTACTTC
TRBJ1-1 | TRBD1 | TRBV28 | - | CASSQNDRGSTEAFF | TGTGCCAGCAGTCAGAACGACAGGGGGAGCACTGAAGCTTTCTTT
TRBJ2-3 | - | TRBV10-3 | - | CAIRLVSTHTQYF | TGTGCCATCAGACTAGTTTCAACGCATACGCAGTATTTT
TRBJ2-1 | - | TRBV29-1 | - | CSVGAVRPSYNEQFF | TGCAGCGTTGGAGCGGTCCGCCCCTCCTACAATGAGCAGTTCTTC
TRBJ1-6 | - | TRBV6-5 | - | CASSYGRKTYNSPLHF | TGTGCCAGCAGTTATGGGAGGAAGACCTATAATTCACCCCTCCACTTT
TRBJ2-2 | TRBD2 | TRBV4-3 | - | CASSQGLAGDTGELFF | TGCGCCAGCAGCCAGGGACTAGCGGGGGACACCGGGGAGCTGTTTTTT
TRBJ2-3 | TRBD2 | TRBV3-1/TRBV3-2 | - | CASSPTSGFSDTQYF | TGTGCCAGCAGTCCGACTAGCGGCTTTTCGGATACGCAGTATTTT
TRBJ2-3 | - | TRBV7-2 | - | CASSLVYTDTQYF | TGTGCCAGCAGCTTAGTATACACAGATACGCAGTATTTT
TRBJ1-6 | TRBD1 | TRBV7-2 | once | CASSGGGQGTRALHF | TGTGCCAGCAGCGGGGGGGGACAGGGAACTAGGGCCCTCCACTTT
TRBJ1-2 | - | TRBV28 | once | CASSTYMTGQNYGYTF | TGTGCCAGCAGCACATACATGACAGGACAAAACTATGGCTACACCTTC
TRBJ2-1 | TRBD2 | TRBV19 | - | CASRESTSGTHNEQFF | TGTGCCAGTAGAGAATCGACTAGCGGGACTCATAATGAGCAGTTCTTC
TRBJ1-1 | TRBD1 | TRBV4-3 | - | CASSQITGGYTEAFF | TGCGCCAGCAGCCAAATCACAGGGGGCTACACTGAAGCTTTCTTT
TRBJ2-3 | TRBD2 | TRBV6-2/TRBV6-3 | - | CASSYSTSGRADTQYF | TGTGCCAGCAGTTACTCGACTAGCGGGAGGGCAGATACGCAGTATTTT
TRBJ1-5 | - | TRBV20-1 | - | CSASTNSNQPQHF | TGCAGTGCTAGTACAAATAGCAATCAGCCCCAGCATTTT
TRBJ1-1 | - | TRBV18 | - | CASSPGPGVNTEAFF | TGTGCCAGCTCACCTGGACCCGGGGTGAACACTGAAGCTTTCTTT
TRBJ1-1 | TRBD1 | TRBV6-2/TRBV6-3 | - | CASSYAADRGNTEAFF | TGTGCCAGCAGTTACGCTGCAGACAGGGGGAACACTGAAGCTTTCTTT
TRBJ1-5 | - | TRBV6-2/TRBV6-3 | - | CASSSPPMINQPQHF | TGTGCCAGCAGTTCCCCACCTATGATCAATCAGCCCCAGCATTTT